Each of the 7 T cell receptor beta chains below was sequenced from the same sample in a study of identical twins (dated by TCRdb to 2016 to 2017). Library method: 5' RACE. These reads were obtained on an Illumina HiSeq 2000. TCRdb handled the public reads itself, with Q25 trimming in fastp and clone calling in MiXCR, and kept productive beta chains. Every CDR3 protein is listed once, alongside the most common genes and DNA of its rows. For this sample the table gives 700,000 or so distinct CDR3 sequences, of which over 8.5% were detected only once. The ten largest make up roughly 0.97% of the sample. The sample was also linked to a second study, of yellow fever vaccine responses in identical twins.

Source material: PBMCs. The source is a woman under 30 in good health.

The rearrangement links TRBV12-3 or TRBV12-4 to TRBJ2-3, with TRBD2 as a possible D gene (6 bases). This CDR3 is built from 15 residues. Trimming removed 8 bases at V and 2 bases at J, with 17 bases between. CDR3 loop: CASRPGRELTDTQYF. CDR3 bases: TGTGCCAGCCGCCCGGGGCGGGAACTCACAGATACGCAGTATTTT.

This clonotype was counted between two and nine times. This chain uses TRBV4-2 with TRBJ2-2; 8 nucleotides match TRBD2. The CDR3 covers 14 residues. J gave up 6 bases and V 8 bases, and 8 bases lay outside the gene matches. Germline values: CDR1 LGHNA, CDR2 YNFKEQ. The DNA of the CDR3 is TGTGCCAGCCGAAGACCCGGGGGGGCCGGGGAGCTGTTTTTT. Protein product: CASRRPGGAGELFF.

This clonotype was seen repeatedly, ten times or more. V and J are TRBV5-1 and TRBJ2-4; 9 bases fit TRBD2. In germline, CDR1 is SGHRS, CDR2 YFSETQ. With V trimmed by 3 bases and J by 5 bases, 3 bases remained unmatched. The length of the CDR3 is 14 residues. The CDR3 sequence is CASSSLAGENIQYF. The CDR3 nucleotides read TGCGCCAGCAGCTCCTTAGCGGGGGAAAACATTCAGTACTTC.

Only a few counts were recorded for this clonotype. This chain connects TRBV20-1 to TRBJ2-1; D gene unclear. The CDR3 runs 10 residues. Germline CDR1 DFQATT, CDR2 SNEGSKA (reference sequence). The V end lost 6 bases, the J end lost 3 bases, and 3 bases lay between the germline ends. CDR3: CSADYNEQFF. DNA for the CDR3: TGCAGTGCGGACTACAATGAGCAGTTCTTC.

This clonotype showed up many times. V usage is TRBV10-3 and J usage is TRBJ2-5, with TRBD2 identical over 15 bases. V lost 2 bases and J lost 4; bases outside the gene matches: 8. Germline values: CDR1 ENHRY, CDR2 SYGVKD. The CDR3 is 18 amino acids. The CDR3 nucleotides read TGTGCCATCAGTGAGACGGAGCCGGGACTAGCGGGGGGAGAGACCCAGTACTTC. It translates to CAISETEPGLAGGETQYF.

This chain joins TRBV28 and TRBJ2-1; D uncertain. Germline V gene sequence: CDR1 MDHEN, CDR2 SYDVKM. The CDR3 totals 11 residues. Trimming left V 7 bases short and J 8 bases short, with 9 bases between. DNA of the CDR3: TGTGCCAGCAAAACCCCCGATGAGCAGTTCTTC. This translates into CASKTPDEQFF.

This clonotype was counted ten times or more. The chain carries TRBV4-1 and TRBJ2-7, with D possibly matching TRBD2 (5 bases). V was shortened by 4 bases and J by 0 bases, with 16 bases between the two germline ends. Germline V gives CDR1 MGHRA, CDR2 YSYEKL. The CDR3 spans 16 residues. As DNA, the CDR3 is TGCGCCAGCAGCCTATCACCGGAGGAAATCTCCTACGAGCAGTACTTC. Translated: CASSLSPEEISYEQYF.